This TCR beta chain comes out of a study of blood T cell repertoires in COVID-19. Study-level background: The origin of the acute and convalescent COVID-19 samples was the United States, Italy and Spain.

Measured with immunoSEQ multiplex PCR; TCRdb has only the in-frame clones, and not every one. Among about 220,000 clones listed, 65% to 90% were seen once. While infection was still active, Seattle patients were enrolled and then followed longitudinally. The specimen was peripheral blood. The sequence was collected from a woman between 70 and 85 years old with COVID-19, enrolled during active disease.

The CDR3 bases are TGCAGCGTTGAGTGGAGTCATGGCTACACCTTC. Its translation is CSVEWSHGYTF. V usage is TRBV29-1 and J usage is TRBJ1-2; D not certain. The CDR3 contains 11 residues. CDR1 SQVTM and CDR2 ANQGSEA come from the germline V gene. V lost 3 bases and J lost 6, with 8 bases in between.